Presented here are 28 T cell receptor beta chains from one specimen sequenced in a study of lymphopenia after photon versus proton radiotherapy. Profiled with immunoSEQ multiplex PCR; TCRdb holds only in-frame clones, not every one. Found here are approximately 160,000 clones, more than 85% of them singletons; the top ten hold less than 6%. This sample comprised peripheral blood, obtained from a patient treated with photon-based radiotherapy. The receptors derive from a man aged 45-60 years with gastric cancer.

J is TRBJ2-5 and V is TRBV9; no reliable D call. CDR3 length equals 13 residues. Trimming removed 0 bases from V and 2 bases from J, with 5 bases in between. Germline V gene sequence: CDR1 SGDLS, CDR2 YYNGEE. The DNA of the CDR3 is TGTGCCAGCAGCGTAGAGGAACAAGAGACCCAGTACTTC. It yields the protein CASSVEEQETQYF.

The V and J genes are TRBV5-6 and TRBJ1-3, with TRBD1 identical over 8 bases. The length of the CDR3 is 15 residues. CDR1 and CDR2 from the germline V gene are SGHDT and YYEEEE. With 4 bases clipped from V and 0 bases from J, the junction kept 3 bases outside the gene matches. CDR3 bases: TGTGCCAGCAGCGTACAGGGGGGCTCTGGAAACACCATATATTTT. This translates into CASSVQGGSGNTIYF.

The rearrangement uses TRBV27 and TRBJ1-1, with 7 bases matching TRBD1. With V trimmed by 5 bases and J by 1 base, 7 bases remained unmatched. Germline-derived CDR1 and CDR2 are MNHEY and SMNVEV (reference sequence). The CDR3 consists of 15 residues. Here the CDR3 DNA reads TGTGCCAGCAGTCTCTCGACAGGGAGGAACACTGAAGCTTTCTTT. Amino acid sequence: CASSLSTGRNTEAFF.

This clone was seen just once. This chain joins TRBV20-1 and TRBJ2-3; D is unclear. This CDR3 has 11 amino acids. V was pared by 8 bases and J by 4 bases, with 10 bases between. Looked up from germline, CDR1 is DFQATT and CDR2 is SNEGSKA (reference sequence). CDR3 coding DNA: TGCAGTTCTAAGGTGGCAGATACGCAGTATTTT. The encoded protein is CSSKVADTQYF.

This chain uses TRBV7-8 with TRBJ2-2, with TRBD2 as a possible D gene (7 bases). Germline CDR1 SGHVS, CDR2 FQNEAQ. CDR3 length: 17 amino acids. Between the trimmed V and J ends, which lost 5 bases and 4 bases, there was a span of 20 bases. The DNA of the CDR3 is TGTGCCAGCAGCCCCAAAGGGGGGGTAGCGTCCACCGGGGAGCTGTTTTTT. Amino acid sequence: CASSPKGGVASTGELFF.

V usage is TRBV7-2 and J usage is TRBJ2-1; D call uncertain. With 1 base removed from V and 4 bases from J, the gap between germline ends came to 2 bases. Germline-derived CDR1 and CDR2 are SGHTA and FQGNSA. The length of the CDR3 is 12 residues. CDR3 nucleotide sequence: TGTGCCAGCAGCTTAGGTTACAATGAGCAGTTCTTC. This translates into CASSLGYNEQFF.

The genes are TRBV6-6 and TRBJ1-5; D remains unclear. The germline gives CDR1 MNHNY, CDR2 SVGAGI (reference sequence). The CDR3 consists of 13 residues. With 2 bases removed from V and 3 bases from J, the gap between germline ends came to 5 bases. The CDR3: CASSYDPNQPQHF. CDR3 sequence (DNA): TGTGCCAGCAGTTACGACCCCAATCAGCCCCAGCATTTT.

CDR3 residues: CASQYRGNQPQHF. The CDR3 DNA is TGTGCCAGTCAATACAGGGGCAATCAGCCCCAGCATTTT. The genes are TRBV28 and TRBJ1-5; the D gene is possibly TRBD1 (6 bases). V was pared by 9 bases and J by 2 bases, with 11 bases between. The CDR3 has 13 amino acids. Germline lookup yields CDR1 MDHEN and CDR2 SYDVKM.

The chain uses TRBV30 and TRBJ1-2; a possible D gene is TRBD1 (5 bases). Trimming cost V 4 bases and J 4 bases, with 16 bases left between them. CDR1 and CDR2 (germline): GTSNPN, SVGIG (reference sequence). The CDR3 length is 14 residues. The CDR3 sequence: CAWTGTLLGYGYTF. In DNA form, the CDR3 reads TGTGCCTGGACAGGGACCTTACTTGGCTATGGCTACACCTTC.

The chain is built from TRBV6-4 and TRBJ2-3; D perhaps matches TRBD2 (6 bases). V was clipped by 0 bases and J by 2 bases, with 9 bases between them. Germline V CDR1 and CDR2: MRHNA, SNTAGT. CDR3 length: 15 residues. The CDR3 region has the DNA TGTGCCAGCAGTGACTCGGGCGGGGCCACAGATACGCAGTATTTT. It codes for CASSDSGGATDTQYF.

This chain uses TRBV5-1 with TRBJ2-2; D is possibly TRBD2 (7 bases). Germline-derived CDR1 and CDR2 are SGHRS and YFSETQ. The CDR3 runs 15 residues. Trimming cost V 4 bases and J 4 bases, with 14 bases left between them. The CDR3 DNA sequence: TGCGCCAGCAGCCCGCAGGGGAGGGGCACCGGGGAGCTGTTTTTT. Translation gives CASSPQGRGTGELFF. Full variable domain (remainder filled in from reference TRBV5-1 and TRBJ2-2): KAGVTQTPRYLIKTRGQQVTLSCSPISGHRSVSWYQQTPGQGLQFLFEYFSETQRNKGNFPGRFSGRQFSNSRSEMNVSTLELGDSALYLCASSPQGRGTGELFFGEGSRLTVL.

The chain uses TRBV6-6 and TRBJ1-5, with 7 bases matching TRBD1. Germline V gene sequence: CDR1 MNHNY, CDR2 SVGAGI (reference sequence). Unmatched junction bases numbered 1, after V lost 3 bases and J lost 5 bases. CDR3 length equals 13 residues. CDR3 protein: CASSYGTDQPQHF. The CDR3 DNA reads as TGTGCCAGCAGTTATGGGACAGATCAGCCCCAGCATTTT.

The chain combines TRBV20-1 with TRBJ2-7; D ambiguous. This CDR3 has 11 amino acids. The V and J ends lost 3 bases and 1 base respectively, with 4 bases between them. Germline values: CDR1 DFQATT, CDR2 SNEGSKA (reference sequence). The CDR3 nucleotides read TGCAGTGCTAGGCCATCCTACGAGCAGTACTTC. It codes for CSARPSYEQYF.

J is TRBJ2-7 and V is TRBV27, with 8 bases aligning to TRBD2. The germline gives CDR1 MNHEY, CDR2 SMNVEV (reference sequence). The CDR3 has 15 residues. Unmatched junction bases numbered 7, after V lost 4 bases and J lost 2 bases. The CDR3 bases are TGTGCCAGCAGTTCGCGGACTAGCCGCACCTACGAGCAGTACTTC. Translation gives CASSSRTSRTYEQYF.

This chain joins TRBV6-5 and TRBJ1-2; D is uncertain. CDR3 length: 12 amino acids. CDR1 and CDR2 (germline): MNHEY, SVGAGI. With 8 bases removed from V and 1 base from J, the gap between germline ends came to 8 bases. CDR3 sequence reads: CASAAGNYGYTF. In nucleotides, the CDR3 is TGTGCCAGCGCTGCGGGTAACTATGGCTACACCTTC.

The chain employs TRBV5-6 and TRBJ2-2; D call uncertain. The V gene lost 4 bases and the J gene lost 4 bases, with 11 bases spanning the gap. CDR3 length: 14 residues. From germline, CDR1 is SGHDT and CDR2 YYEEEE. The CDR3 DNA reads as TGTGCCAGCAGCGTAACACTTCCCACCGGGGAGCTGTTTTTT. Amino acid sequence: CASSVTLPTGELFF.

This rearrangement joins TRBV4-1 to TRBJ2-3, with no clear D. CDR3 size: 14 residues. Germline V CDR1 and CDR2: MGHRA, YSYEKL. Trimming removed 4 bases from V and 2 bases from J, with 10 bases in between. The CDR3 DNA sequence: TGCGCCAGCAGCCGGATTGGGCACACAGATACGCAGTATTTT. Its translation: CASSRIGHTDTQYF.

This clone was detected only once. This chain connects TRBV7-7 to TRBJ2-1, with D uncertain. Trimming took 5 bases from V and 0 from J, leaving 11 bases between them. The CDR3 is made up of 15 amino acids. Per germline, CDR1 SSHAT and CDR2 FNYEAQ (reference sequence). The CDR3 region is CASSIGRSSYNEQFF. CDR3 DNA sequence: TGTGCCAGCAGCATAGGTAGGAGCTCCTACAATGAGCAGTTCTTC.

The rearrangement joins TRBV19 to TRBJ1-5, with a tentative D call TRBD1 (5 bases). The CDR3 length is 16 residues. V lost 2 bases, J lost 3 bases, and 14 bases lay in between. CDR1 is LNHDA and CDR2 is SQIVND in the germline V gene (reference sequence). Here the CDR3 reads CASSIWGTGFNQPQHF. CDR3 bases: TGTGCCAGTAGTATATGGGGGACGGGTTTCAATCAGCCCCAGCATTTT.

J is TRBJ2-1 and V is TRBV7-9; 7 bases are a match to TRBD2. Per germline, CDR1 SEHNR and CDR2 FQNEAQ (reference sequence). J was trimmed by 12 bases and V by 3 bases; bases with no gene match: 8. The CDR3 runs 13 residues. CDR3: CASSFPSGPLQFF. CDR3 coding DNA: TGTGCCAGCAGCTTTCCTAGCGGCCCTTTGCAGTTCTTC.

The chain links TRBV11-2 to TRBJ1-2, with a possible D match to TRBD1 (5 bases). CDR1 and CDR2 from the germline V gene are SGHAT and FQNNGV. The CDR3 runs to 13 residues. Trimming left V 3 bases short and J 4 bases short, with 9 bases between. CDR3 sequence reads: CASSFSGSYGYTF. The CDR3 DNA sequence: TGTGCCAGCAGCTTCTCAGGGTCCTATGGCTACACCTTC.

J is TRBJ1-2 and V is TRBV9; a possible D gene is TRBD1 (5 bases). Per the germline V gene, CDR1 is SGDLS and CDR2 is YYNGEE. CDR3 length: 15 amino acids. V was trimmed by 0 bases and J by 2 bases, leaving 11 bases between them. CDR3 in amino acids: CASSVGSGQNYGYTF. CDR3 bases: TGTGCCAGCAGCGTAGGCTCGGGGCAGAACTATGGCTACACCTTC.

The chain has TRBV6-5 and TRBJ2-7, with D perhaps matching TRBD1 (6 bases). The CDR3 consists of 14 residues. Trimming took off 7 bases at V and 5 bases at J, with 18 bases between the two ends. CDR1 is MNHEY and CDR2 is SVGAGI in the germline V gene. The CDR3 DNA reads as TGTGCCAGCACCGAACAGGGAGCCGAGCACGAGCAGTACTTC. Amino acid sequence: CASTEQGAEHEQYF.

The rearrangement links TRBV25-1 to TRBJ1-5; 8 bases align to TRBD1. Germline CDR1 and CDR2: MGHDK and SYGVNS. The V segment lost 2 bases and the J segment 7 bases; nucleotides outside the gene matches: 7. The CDR3 length is 15 residues. The CDR3 sequence: CASSEPRGHWQPQHF. CDR3 nucleotides: TGTGCCAGCAGTGAACCCAGGGGGCATTGGCAGCCCCAGCATTTT. Complete variable domain (other parts from reference TRBV25-1 and TRBJ1-5): EADIYQTPRYLVIGTGKKITLECSQTMGHDKMYWYQQDPGMELHLIHYSYGVNSTEKGDLSSESTVSRIRTEHFPLTLESARPSHTSQYLCASSEPRGHWQPQHFGDGTRLSIL.

There are a few counts of this clone. The genes are TRBV19 and TRBJ1-5; 7 bases agree with TRBD1. Germline V gives CDR1 LNHDA, CDR2 SQIVND (reference sequence). The CDR3 consists of 14 residues. V shed 4 bases, J shed 1 base, and the junction held 1 base outside the gene matches. This CDR3 reads CASSKGQSNQPQHF. Written as DNA, the CDR3 is TGTGCCAGTAGTAAGGGACAGAGCAATCAGCCCCAGCATTTT.

This clone has more than one count but fewer than ten. J is TRBJ1-1 and V is TRBV19, with 7 bases matching TRBD1. The CDR3 totals 14 residues. The V gene end was trimmed by 10 bases and the J gene end by 1 base; junction bases not matched to a gene: 9. Germline values: CDR1 LNHDA, CDR2 SQIVND (reference sequence). The DNA for the CDR3 is TGTGCCACAGCGACAGGGAATACGAACACTGAAGCTTTCTTT. Amino acid sequence: CATATGNTNTEAFF.

The V gene is TRBV7-2, the J gene TRBJ1-1; 9 nucleotides line up with TRBD1. CDR1 and CDR2 from the germline V gene are SGHTA and FQGNSA. This CDR3 has 15 amino acids. V lost 5 bases to trimming and J lost 1 base; unmatched junction nucleotides: 5. This chain's CDR3 is CASSRQGGTNTEAFF. CDR3 nucleotides: TGTGCCAGCAGCCGACAGGGGGGAACGAACACTGAAGCTTTCTTT.

This chain uses TRBV6-1 with TRBJ2-7; no clear D. In germline, CDR1 is MNHNS, CDR2 SASEGT. V was trimmed by 4 bases and J by 2 bases, leaving 9 bases between them. The CDR3 is made up of 13 amino acids. CDR3 coding DNA: TGTGCCAGCAGTGTAATGGTGACCTACGAGCAGTACTTC. It specifies CASSVMVTYEQYF.